This T cell receptor beta chain derives from a study of blood T cells in healthy people across ages. Together with a sample-barcoded 5' primer, a J-beta primer mix was included in a second PCR lasting about 6 to 11 cycles. TCRdb analysed the 5' RACE reads with MiXCR anew, one entry per CDR3 protein. The sample carries hundreds of thousands of distinct CDR3 sequences, 20% to 30% recorded once. The CDR3 is 16 amino acids. Germline V CDR1 and CDR2: LGHDT, YNNKEL (reference sequence). V lost 0 bases, J lost 0 bases, and 9 bases lay in between. This clonotype has only a few counts. Separately, the same data were catalogued under a study of T cells of mothers and their children.

The sequence was collected from a boy aged 10-17 years in good health. The chain links TRBV3-1 to TRBJ1-3; TRBD1 might be the D (6 bases). The sample consisted of blood. The CDR3 DNA reads TGTGCCAGCAGCCAAGATTGGGGGGCCTCTGGAAACACCATATATTTT. Translation: CASSQDWGASGNTIYF.